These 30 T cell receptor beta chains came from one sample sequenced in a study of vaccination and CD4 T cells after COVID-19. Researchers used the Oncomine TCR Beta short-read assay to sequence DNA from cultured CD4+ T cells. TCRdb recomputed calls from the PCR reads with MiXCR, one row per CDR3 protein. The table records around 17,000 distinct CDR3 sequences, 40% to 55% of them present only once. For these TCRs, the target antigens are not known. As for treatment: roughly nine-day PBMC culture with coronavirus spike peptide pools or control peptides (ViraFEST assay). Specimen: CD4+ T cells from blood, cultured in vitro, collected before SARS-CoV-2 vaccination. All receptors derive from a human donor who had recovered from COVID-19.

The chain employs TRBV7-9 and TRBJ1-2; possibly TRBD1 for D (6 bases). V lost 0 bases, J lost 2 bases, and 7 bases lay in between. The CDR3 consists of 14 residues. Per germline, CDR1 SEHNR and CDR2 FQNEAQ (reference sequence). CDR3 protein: CASSLAGANYGYTF. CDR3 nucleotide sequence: TGTGCCAGCAGCTTAGCGGGGGCCAACTATGGCTACACCTTC.

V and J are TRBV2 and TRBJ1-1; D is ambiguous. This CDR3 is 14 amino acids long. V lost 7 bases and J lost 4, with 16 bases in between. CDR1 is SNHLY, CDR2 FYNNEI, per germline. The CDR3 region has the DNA TGTGCCAGCATAGGTAAGGGATCGGTCACTGAAGCTTTCTTT. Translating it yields CASIGKGSVTEAFF.

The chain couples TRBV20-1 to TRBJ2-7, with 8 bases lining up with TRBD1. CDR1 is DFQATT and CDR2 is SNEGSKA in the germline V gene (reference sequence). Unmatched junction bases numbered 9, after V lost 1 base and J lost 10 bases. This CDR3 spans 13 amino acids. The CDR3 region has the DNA TGCAGTGCTAGAGTCGGGATGGACAGGGAACAGTACTTC. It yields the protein CSARVGMDREQYF.

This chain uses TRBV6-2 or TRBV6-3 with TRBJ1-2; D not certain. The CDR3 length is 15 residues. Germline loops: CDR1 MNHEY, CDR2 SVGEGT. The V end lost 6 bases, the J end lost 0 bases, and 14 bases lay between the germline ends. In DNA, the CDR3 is TGTGCCAGCAGAATACGGGCCCTAGCTAACTATGGCTACACCTTC. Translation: CASRIRALANYGYTF.

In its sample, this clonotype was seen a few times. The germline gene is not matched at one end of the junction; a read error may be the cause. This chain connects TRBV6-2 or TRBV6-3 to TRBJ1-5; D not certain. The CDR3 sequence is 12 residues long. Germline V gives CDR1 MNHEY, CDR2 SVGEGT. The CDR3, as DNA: TGTGCCAGCAATCCGGTCAATCGGCCCCAGCATTTT. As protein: CASNPVNRPQHF.

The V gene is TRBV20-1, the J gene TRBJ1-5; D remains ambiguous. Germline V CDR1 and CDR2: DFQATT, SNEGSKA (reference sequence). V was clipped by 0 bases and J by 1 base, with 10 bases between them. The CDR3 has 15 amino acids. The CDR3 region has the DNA TGCAGTGCTAGAGATTTAGTGACAAGCAATCAGCCCCAGCATTTT. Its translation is CSARDLVTSNQPQHF.

The CDR3 spells CASRGVTGGNSPLHF. The CDR3 region has the DNA TGTGCCAGCAGAGGGGTCACAGGGGGGAATTCACCCCTCCACTTT. The chain is built from TRBV2 and TRBJ1-6; 8 bases match TRBD1. Trimming took 6 bases from V and 7 from J; bases not matched to a gene: 8. Germline V gene sequence: CDR1 SNHLY, CDR2 FYNNEI. The CDR3 has 15 amino acids. Supplemented by reference TRBV2 and TRBJ1-6, the full variable domain reads EPEVTQTPSHQVTQMGQEVILRCVPISNHLYFYWYRQILGQKVEFLVSFYNNEISEKSEIFDDQFSVERPDGSNFTLKIRSTKLEDSAMYFCASRGVTGGNSPLHFGNGTRLTVT.

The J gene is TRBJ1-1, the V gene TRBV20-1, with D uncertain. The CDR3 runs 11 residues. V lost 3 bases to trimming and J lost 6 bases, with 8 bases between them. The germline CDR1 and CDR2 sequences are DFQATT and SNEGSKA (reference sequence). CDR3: CSASSVAEAFF. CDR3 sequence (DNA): TGCAGTGCTAGTTCGGTGGCTGAAGCTTTCTTT.

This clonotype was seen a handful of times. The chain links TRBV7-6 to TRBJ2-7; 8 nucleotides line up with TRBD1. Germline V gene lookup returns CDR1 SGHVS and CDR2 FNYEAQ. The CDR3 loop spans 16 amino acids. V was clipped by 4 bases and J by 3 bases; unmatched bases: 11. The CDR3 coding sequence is TGTGCCAGCAGCTCAGAATTGGGACAGGTCCTCTACGAGCAGTACTTC. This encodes CASSSELGQVLYEQYF.

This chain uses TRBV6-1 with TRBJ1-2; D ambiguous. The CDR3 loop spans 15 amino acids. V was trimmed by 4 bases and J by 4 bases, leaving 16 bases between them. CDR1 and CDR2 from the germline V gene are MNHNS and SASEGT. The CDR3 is CASSAGLESRYGYTF. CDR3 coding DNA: TGTGCCAGCAGTGCAGGACTCGAGTCCCGCTATGGCTACACCTTC.

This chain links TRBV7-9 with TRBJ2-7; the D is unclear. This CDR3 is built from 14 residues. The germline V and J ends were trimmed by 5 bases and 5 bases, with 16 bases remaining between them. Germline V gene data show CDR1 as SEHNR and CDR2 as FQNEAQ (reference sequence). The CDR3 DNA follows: TGTGCCAGCAGCCGAGCACTGGGCTTCGACGAGCAGTACTTC. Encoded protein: CASSRALGFDEQYF.

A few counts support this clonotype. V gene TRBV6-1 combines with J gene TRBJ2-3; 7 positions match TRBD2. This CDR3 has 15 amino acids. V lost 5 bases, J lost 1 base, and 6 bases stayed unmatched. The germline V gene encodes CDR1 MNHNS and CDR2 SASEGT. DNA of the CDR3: TGTGCCAGCAGTACGATGGCGGGGGGCACAGATACGCAGTATTTT. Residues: CASSTMAGGTDTQYF.

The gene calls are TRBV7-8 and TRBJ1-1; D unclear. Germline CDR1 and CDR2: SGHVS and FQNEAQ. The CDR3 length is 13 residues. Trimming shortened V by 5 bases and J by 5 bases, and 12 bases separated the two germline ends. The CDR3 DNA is TGTGCCAGCAGCAGAACACGGTCAACTGAAGCTTTCTTT. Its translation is CASSRTRSTEAFF.

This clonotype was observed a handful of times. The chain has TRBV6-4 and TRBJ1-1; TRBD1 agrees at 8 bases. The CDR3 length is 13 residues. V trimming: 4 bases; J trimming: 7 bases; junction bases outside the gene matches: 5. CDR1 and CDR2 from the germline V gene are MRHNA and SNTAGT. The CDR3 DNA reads TGTGCCAGCAGTGCGGCAGGGGGCGATGAAGCTTTCTTT. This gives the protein CASSAAGGDEAFF.

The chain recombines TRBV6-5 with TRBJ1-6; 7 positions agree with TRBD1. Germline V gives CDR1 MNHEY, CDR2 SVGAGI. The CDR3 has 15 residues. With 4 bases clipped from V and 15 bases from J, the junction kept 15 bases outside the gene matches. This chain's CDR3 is CASSSPTGVFMLLHF. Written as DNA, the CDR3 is TGTGCCAGCAGTTCACCTACAGGGGTCTTTATGCTCCTCCACTTT.

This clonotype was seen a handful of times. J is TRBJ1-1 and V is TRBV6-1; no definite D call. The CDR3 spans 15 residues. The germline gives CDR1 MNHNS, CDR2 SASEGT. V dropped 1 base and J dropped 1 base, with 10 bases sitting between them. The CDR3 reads CASSEEVAQNTEAFF. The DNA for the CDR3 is TGTGCCAGCAGTGAAGAGGTTGCACAGAACACTGAAGCTTTCTTT.

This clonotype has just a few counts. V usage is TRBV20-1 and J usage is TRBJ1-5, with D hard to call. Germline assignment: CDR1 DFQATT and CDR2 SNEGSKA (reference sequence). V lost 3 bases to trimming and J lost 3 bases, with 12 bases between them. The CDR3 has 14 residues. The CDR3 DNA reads TGCAGTGCTAGTTTATTGGCGGACAATCAGCCCCAGCATTTT. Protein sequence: CSASLLADNQPQHF.

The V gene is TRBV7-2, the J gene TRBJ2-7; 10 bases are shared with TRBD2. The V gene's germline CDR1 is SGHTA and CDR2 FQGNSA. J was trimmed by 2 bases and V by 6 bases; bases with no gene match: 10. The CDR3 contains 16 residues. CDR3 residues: CASRPFPLAGTYEQYF. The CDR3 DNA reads TGTGCCAGCAGACCCTTCCCACTAGCGGGAACCTACGAGCAGTACTTC.

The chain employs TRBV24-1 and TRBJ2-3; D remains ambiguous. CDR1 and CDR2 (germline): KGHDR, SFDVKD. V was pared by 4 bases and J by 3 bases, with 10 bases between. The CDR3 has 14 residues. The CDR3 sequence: CATSDYPGTDTQYF. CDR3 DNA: TGTGCCACCAGTGACTATCCCGGGACAGATACGCAGTATTTT.

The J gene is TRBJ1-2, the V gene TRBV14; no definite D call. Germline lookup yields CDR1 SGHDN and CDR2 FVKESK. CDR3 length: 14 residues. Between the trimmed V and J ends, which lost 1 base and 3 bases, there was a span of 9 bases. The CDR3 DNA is TGTGCCAGCAGCCAAGTAGGCCGGTACTATGGCTACACCTTC. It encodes CASSQVGRYYGYTF.

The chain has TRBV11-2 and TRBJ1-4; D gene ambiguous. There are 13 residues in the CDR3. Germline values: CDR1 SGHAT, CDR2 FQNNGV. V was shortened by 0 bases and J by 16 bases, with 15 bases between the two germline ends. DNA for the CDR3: TGTGCCAGCAGCTTAGACCCACTCACCAAAAGGTTTTTT. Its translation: CASSLDPLTKRFF.

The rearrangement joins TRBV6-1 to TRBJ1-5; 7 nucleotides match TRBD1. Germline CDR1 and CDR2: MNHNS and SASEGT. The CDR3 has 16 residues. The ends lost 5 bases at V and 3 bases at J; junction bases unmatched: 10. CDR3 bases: TGTGCCAGCAGTCGTGGTCGGGACAGATCCAATCAGCCCCAGCATTTT. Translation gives CASSRGRDRSNQPQHF.

The DNA of the CDR3 is TGTGCCAGCAGCGGCTCGACAGGGTTGGGTGAGCAGTACTTC. It codes for CASSGSTGLGEQYF. The V and J genes are TRBV7-9 and TRBJ2-7; 7 nucleotides line up with TRBD1. Germline lookup yields CDR1 SEHNR and CDR2 FQNEAQ (reference sequence). V was pared by 5 bases and J by 7 bases, with 11 bases of the junction left unmatched. CDR3 size: 14 residues.

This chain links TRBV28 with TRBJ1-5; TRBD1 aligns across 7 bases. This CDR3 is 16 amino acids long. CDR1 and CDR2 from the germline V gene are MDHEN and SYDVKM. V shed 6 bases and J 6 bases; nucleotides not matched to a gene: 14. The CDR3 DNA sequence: TGTGCCAGCAGCCCACTCCTCAGGGGGACCACTCAGCCCCAGCATTTT. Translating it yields CASSPLLRGTTQPQHF. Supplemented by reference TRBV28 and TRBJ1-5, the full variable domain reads DVKVTQSSRYLVKRTGEKVFLECVQDMDHENMFWYRQDPGLGLRLIYFSYDVKMKEKGDIPEGYSVSREKKERFSLILESASTNQTSMYLCASSPLLRGTTQPQHFGDGTRLSIL.

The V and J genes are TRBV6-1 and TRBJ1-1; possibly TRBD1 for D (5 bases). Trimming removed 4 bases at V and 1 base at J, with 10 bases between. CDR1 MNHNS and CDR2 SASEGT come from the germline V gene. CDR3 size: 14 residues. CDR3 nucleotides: TGTGCCAGCAGTGGCAAGACAGCGAACACTGAAGCTTTCTTT. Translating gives CASSGKTANTEAFF.

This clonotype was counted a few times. CDR3 nucleotides: TGTGCCAGCACCCCAGGGACAGACGTTCGCTATGGCTACACCTTC. Translated: CASTPGTDVRYGYTF. The rearrangement links TRBV28 to TRBJ1-2, with 7 bases that match TRBD1. V gave up 7 bases and J gave up 4 bases; unmatched junction bases: 12. The CDR3 spans 15 residues. From germline, CDR1 is MDHEN and CDR2 SYDVKM.

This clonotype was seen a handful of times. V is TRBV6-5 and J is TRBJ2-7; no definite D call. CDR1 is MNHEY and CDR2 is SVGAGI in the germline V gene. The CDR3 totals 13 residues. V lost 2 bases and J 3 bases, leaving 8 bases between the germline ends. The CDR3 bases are TGTGCCAGCAGTTACGGAAAGGGCTACGAGCAGTACTTC. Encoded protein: CASSYGKGYEQYF.

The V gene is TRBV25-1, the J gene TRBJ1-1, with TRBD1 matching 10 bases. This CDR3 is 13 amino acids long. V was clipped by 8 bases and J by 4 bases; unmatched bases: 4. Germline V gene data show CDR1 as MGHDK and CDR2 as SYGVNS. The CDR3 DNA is TGTGCCAGCCAAGACAGGGGGCTCACTGAAGCTTTCTTT. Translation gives CASQDRGLTEAFF.

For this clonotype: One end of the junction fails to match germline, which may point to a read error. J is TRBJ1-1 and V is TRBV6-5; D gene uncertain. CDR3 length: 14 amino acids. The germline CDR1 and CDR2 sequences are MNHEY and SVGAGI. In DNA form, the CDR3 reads TGTGCCAGCAGTTACTCGACGGGGAACGCTGAAGCTTTCTTT. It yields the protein CASSYSTGNAEAFF.

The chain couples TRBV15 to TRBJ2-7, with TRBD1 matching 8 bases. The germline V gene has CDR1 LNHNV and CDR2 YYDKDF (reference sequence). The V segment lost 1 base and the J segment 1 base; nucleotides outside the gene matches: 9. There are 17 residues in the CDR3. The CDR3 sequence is CATSRGGTGRRSYEQYF. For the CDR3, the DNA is TGTGCCACCAGCAGAGGAGGGACAGGACGTCGATCCTACGAGCAGTACTTC.